This T cell receptor (beta chain) was sequenced during a study of early T cells in non-severe SARS-CoV-2 infection. The wider study: Unsorted whole blood bulk RNA was sequenced, with unpaired chains.

V trimming: 3 bases; J trimming: 7 bases; junction bases outside the gene matches: 9. This CDR3 is 14 amino acids long. Germline assignment: CDR1 SQVTM and CDR2 ANQGSEA. Attachment of unique molecular identifiers to individual cDNA molecules was performed. TCRdb itself ran the 5' RACE reads through MiXCR, one entry per CDR3 protein. The sample records about 81,000 distinct CDR3 sequences, around 14% being singletons. The sequenced sample consisted of whole blood. The rearrangement uses TRBV29-1 and TRBJ2-7; 10 bases fit TRBD1. This sequence was found in an adult who was a healthcare worker with PCR-confirmed SARS-CoV-2 infection or an uninfected control (not recorded which). This chain's CDR3 is CSVDTGTGAREQYF. The CDR3 coding sequence is TGCAGCGTTGATACCGGGACAGGGGCGAGGGAGCAGTACTTC.